Listed below are T cell receptor beta chains from one sample, sequenced in a study of blood T cell dynamics during melanoma immunotherapy. Assay: immunoSEQ multiplex PCR; the TCRdb copy retains only in-frame clones and omits some. The sample has 5,500 to 6,000 clones, roughly 80% seen once; the top ten hold approximately 10%. Sequencing used blood, obtained from a patient treated with checkpoint blockade. Receptors originate from a human donor with melanoma. Both conserved end residues are part of each CDR3. D genes are given only for firm matches. Clone size appears in some rows only: once, few, many, or a class for an expanded clone.

v_gene,abundance,j_gene,d_gene,CDR3aa,CDR3nt
TRBV19,.,TRBJ1-5,TRBD1,CASSTGGFGVQPQHF,TGTGCCAGTAGTACAGGGGGCTTTGGTGTCCAGCCCCAGCATTTT
TRBV28,.,TRBJ2-7,TRBD2,CASRFSGRAPYEQYF,TGTGCCAGCAGATTTAGCGGGAGGGCACCCTACGAGCAGTACTTC
TRBV7-9,once,TRBJ2-7,TRBD2,CASSASGGGSEQYF,TGTGCCAGCAGCGCCAGCGGGGGTGGTAGTGAGCAGTACTTC
TRBV28,.,TRBJ2-7,TRBD2,CASSFNPSSGRAAYEQYF,TGTGCCAGCAGTTTCAATCCCTCTAGCGGGAGGGCCGCCTACGAGCAGTACTTC
TRBV4-2,.,TRBJ1-4,TRBD1,CASSPGQGREKLFF,TGTGCCAGCAGCCCTGGACAGGGGCGGGAAAAACTGTTTTTT
TRBV9,.,TRBJ2-3,TRBD2,CASSVEGLALTDTQYF,TGTGCCAGCAGCGTAGAGGGACTAGCGCTCACAGATACGCAGTATTTT
TRBV6-1,once,TRBJ2-7,.,CASSMGRDYEQYF,TGTGCCAGCAGCATGGGACGGGACTACGAGCAGTACTTC
TRBV19,.,TRBJ2-7,.,CASSKGGTASYEQYF,TGTGCCAGTAGTAAAGGGGGGACAGCCTCCTACGAGCAGTACTTC
TRBV28,once,TRBJ1-2,TRBD1,CASSSQGGGNYGYTF,TGTGCCAGCAGTTCCCAGGGGGGAGGTAACTATGGCTACACCTTC
TRBV25-1,.,TRBJ1-1,TRBD1,CASSGRQGMNTEAFF,TGTGCCAGCAGTGGACGACAGGGGATGAACACTGAAGCTTTCTTT
TRBV5-1,.,TRBJ2-7,TRBD1,CASSLGQGGEQYF,TGCGCCAGCAGCCTGGGACAGGGGGGTGAGCAGTACTTC
TRBV28,.,TRBJ2-7,.,CASSLIDRYYEQYF,TGTGCCAGCAGTTTAATTGACAGATACTACGAGCAGTACTTC
TRBV28,.,TRBJ1-5,TRBD1,CASSFGTGNQPQHF,TGTGCCAGCAGTTTTGGGACAGGCAATCAGCCCCAGCATTTT
TRBV28,.,TRBJ2-7,.,CASRPSGAFPSYEQYF,TGTGCCAGCAGACCCTCTGGGGCCTTTCCCTCCTACGAGCAGTACTTC